The subject of this entry is one T cell receptor (beta chain). This sample stems from a study of control samples from healthy donors and cancer patients. Profiling relied on immunoSEQ multiplex PCR, and the TCRdb table lists in-frame clones only, not all of them. The table shows 60,000 to 75,000 clones, with nearly 85% occurring only once. This CDR3 comprises 13 residues. Germline trimming cut 3 bases from V and 9 bases from J; bases unmatched to any gene: 3. The source material was blood. This chain uses TRBV12-3 or TRBV12-4 with TRBJ2-1; 9 bases are a match to TRBD2. The clonotype comes from a man aged 50 or older in good health. The CDR3 bases are TGTGCCAGCAGTTTTCTAGCGGGATTTGAGCAGTTCTTC. Amino acid sequence: CASSFLAGFEQFF.